The rows below give T cell receptor beta chains drawn from one sample of a study of T-cell reconstitution after alpha-beta-depleted transplantation in children. A single record per CDR3 protein comes from TCRdb applying MiXCR to the PCR reads. The sample records approximately 980,000 distinct CDR3 sequences, about 29% being singletons. The input for sequencing was PBMCs, mostly from graft donor cells, taken 360 days after TCRalphabeta/CD19-depleted stem cell transplant. These TCRs come from a boy in the first two years of life who had a stem cell transplant for SCID, so the T cells may come from the graft donor. Both conserved end residues are part of each CDR3. The D gene is left open where the match is weak. Clone size is not always given. Where it is, it says once, few, many or a class for expanded clones.

CDR3 length | clone size | J gene | V gene | D gene | CDR3 DNA | CDR3 protein
15 | few | TRBJ2-2 | TRBV20-1 | NA | TGCAGTGCTAGGGGACCAAACGTGAACACCGGGGAGCTGTTTTTT | CSARGPNVNTGELFF
12 | many | TRBJ2-7 | TRBV6-2/TRBV6-3 | NA | TGTGCCAGCAGTTATTCACCTTACGAGCAGTACTTC | CASSYSPYEQYF
17 | NA | TRBJ2-3 | TRBV12-3/TRBV12-4 | NA | TGTGCCAGCAGTTTCCCCTCCGGGGCGACTAAGACAGATACGCAGTATTTT | CASSFPSGATKTDTQYF
15 | NA | TRBJ2-3 | TRBV20-1 | TRBD2 | TGCAGTGCAAACAAACTAGCGGGGATCACAGATACGCAGTATTTT | CSANKLAGITDTQYF
14 | NA | TRBJ2-7 | TRBV5-1 | NA | TGCGCCAGCACTACCCAGTACGGCAAGGGCGAGCAGTACTTC | CASTTQYGKGEQYF
17 | NA | TRBJ2-7 | TRBV4-2 | NA | TGTGCCAGCAGCCCCACAAATCCGGGCAGGGTAGAGAACGAGCAGTACTTC | CASSPTNPGRVENEQYF
16 | NA | TRBJ2-7 | TRBV15 | NA | TGTGCCACCAGCCTCCGGGGAGGCCCACTAGGCTACGAGCAGTACTTC | CATSLRGGPLGYEQYF
14 | NA | TRBJ2-3 | TRBV5-1 | TRBD1 | TGCGCCACCACAATGGGACAGATCACAGATACGCAGTATTTT | CATTMGQITDTQYF
13 | NA | TRBJ2-7 | TRBV29-1 | NA | TGCAGCGTTGAAACTAGTCTATCCTACGAGCAGTACTTC | CSVETSLSYEQYF
14 | NA | TRBJ2-5 | TRBV28 | NA | TGTGCCAGCAGTTTACCAGGGCCAGTTGAGACCCAGTACTTC | CASSLPGPVETQYF
15 | NA | TRBJ2-7 | TRBV28 | TRBD2 | TGTGCCAGCAGCCCAGCAGCGGGGGGTTCCCACGAGCAGTACTTC | CASSPAAGGSHEQYF
12 | few | TRBJ2-1 | TRBV3-1 | NA | TGTGCCAGCAGCCACTCCCCTAATGAGCAGTTCTTC | CASSHSPNEQFF
17 | few | TRBJ1-5 | TRBV7-9 | NA | TGTGCCAGCAGCTTAGGCAGGGCCGACCTTAGCAATCAGCCCCAGCATTTT | CASSLGRADLSNQPQHF
12 | NA | TRBJ2-7 | TRBV28 | NA | TGTGCCAGCAGTTCAGCCGGATACGAGCAGTACTTC | CASSSAGYEQYF
16 | few | TRBJ1-1 | TRBV6-5 | NA | TGTGCCAGCAGTTATTCGTTTCGGGTAGGAAGAACTGAAGCTTTCTTT | CASSYSFRVGRTEAFF
15 | many | TRBJ2-3 | TRBV7-9 | NA | TGTGCCAGCCTTTCTCGCCCCTCCAGCACAGATACGCAGTATTTT | CASLSRPSSTDTQYF
17 | NA | TRBJ2-1 | TRBV9 | NA | TGTGCCAGCAGCGTAGGGAGGTCCAGAAACTCCTACAATGAGCAGTTCTTC | CASSVGRSRNSYNEQFF
17 | few | TRBJ2-2 | TRBV15 | NA | TGTGCCACCAGCAGAGAAACCCCCACTGGATACACCGGGGAGCTGTTTTTT | CATSRETPTGYTGELFF
16 | few | TRBJ2-1 | TRBV5-1 | NA | TGCGCCAGCAGCCATTCGTCCCCAGGGGAGGGCAATGAGCAGTTCTTC | CASSHSSPGEGNEQFF
15 | NA | TRBJ2-1 | TRBV9 | NA | TGTGCCAGCGCAACCGGGACGGGTTCCTACAATGAGCAGTTCTTC | CASATGTGSYNEQFF
14 | NA | TRBJ2-7 | TRBV7-6 | NA | TGTGCCAGCAGCTTAGACGGGGCTTCCTACGAGCAGTACTTC | CASSLDGASYEQYF
16 | NA | TRBJ2-7 | TRBV5-1 | NA | TGCGCCAGCAGCCTGGGGGCGGGGGCCCTCTCCTACGAGCAGTACTTC | CASSLGAGALSYEQYF
15 | few | TRBJ2-7 | TRBV5-1 | NA | TGCGCCAGCAGCTTGGCCGGACCGCCCTCCTACGAGCAGTACTTC | CASSLAGPPSYEQYF
14 | few | TRBJ2-7 | TRBV20-1 | NA | TGCAGTGCTAGCGGGTTCTTCGCCCCATACGAGCAGTACTTC | CSASGFFAPYEQYF
12 | NA | TRBJ2-7 | TRBV10-3 | TRBD1 | TGTGCCATCAGTCCGCGACAGGGCGAGCAGTACTTC | CAISPRQGEQYF
16 | NA | TRBJ1-5 | TRBV27 | NA | TGTGCCAGCCGACTCAGGTGGGGGGAGAGCAATCAGCCCCAGCATTTT | CASRLRWGESNQPQHF
9 | few | TRBJ2-1 | TRBV29-1 | NA | TGCAGCGTATCGGATGAGCAGTTCTTC | CSVSDEQFF
13 | few | TRBJ2-1 | TRBV20-1 | TRBD1 | TGCAGTGTACCGGGACAGGCCGAAAATGAGCAGTTCTTC | CSVPGQAENEQFF
17 | NA | TRBJ2-3 | TRBV18 | TRBD2 | TGTGCCAGCCACCCCGACGGTCGACTAGCGGGCACAGATACGCAGTATTTT | CASHPDGRLAGTDTQYF
15 | NA | TRBJ2-3 | TRBV20-1 | TRBD1 | TGCAGTGCTACGGACAGGGGGAAGGGGACAGATACGCAGTATTTT | CSATDRGKGTDTQYF
15 | few | TRBJ2-3 | TRBV27 | NA | TGTGCCAGCAGTCCCCTCGGGCTCAGCACAGATACGCAGTATTTT | CASSPLGLSTDTQYF
14 | NA | TRBJ2-1 | TRBV4-1 | NA | TGCGCCAGCAGCCAACTATTACAGCGCAATGAGCAGTTCTTC | CASSQLLQRNEQFF
13 | few | TRBJ1-1 | TRBV5-1 | NA | TGCGCCAGCCAACACCCCCTGGGCACTGAAGCTTTCTTT | CASQHPLGTEAFF
13 | many | TRBJ2-2 | TRBV5-1 | NA | TGCGCCAGCAGCTTTCAGGTCACCGGGGAGCTGTTTTTT | CASSFQVTGELFF
15 | few | TRBJ1-2 | TRBV5-1 | TRBD1 | TGCGCCAGCAGCCCCAATCCCGACAGGGGAGATGGCTACACCTTC | CASSPNPDRGDGYTF
15 | few | TRBJ2-1 | TRBV27 | NA | TGTGCCAGCAGTTCCAGCAAGAGCTCCTACAATGAGCAGTTCTTC | CASSSSKSSYNEQFF
14 | few | TRBJ2-5 | TRBV7-2 | TRBD2 | TGTGCCAGCCGTGGAGCGGGGGTACAAGAGACCCAGTACTTC | CASRGAGVQETQYF
15 | few | TRBJ2-7 | TRBV20-1 | TRBD2 | TGCAGTGCTATAGAACGGACTAGCGGGGCCTACGAGCAGTACTTC | CSAIERTSGAYEQYF
13 | NA | TRBJ1-5 | TRBV29-1 | TRBD1 | TGCAGCGTCAGACAGGGGAGCAATCAGCCCCAGCATTTT | CSVRQGSNQPQHF
15 | NA | TRBJ1-1 | TRBV27 | NA | TGTGCCAGCAGTTTATCGACCGCCGGGAACACTGAAGCTTTCTTT | CASSLSTAGNTEAFF
13 | few | TRBJ1-2 | TRBV5-1 | TRBD1 | TGCGCCAGCAGGCCCGGGACAGACTATGGCTACACCTTC | CASRPGTDYGYTF
17 | NA | TRBJ2-2 | TRBV5-1 | TRBD1 | TGCGCCAGCACCCCCGGGACAGGCCTCCAGAACACCGGGGAGCTGTTTTTT | CASTPGTGLQNTGELFF
14 | few | TRBJ1-4 | TRBV15 | NA | TGTGCCACCAGCAGGCCCAGGACGGGTGAAAAACTGTTTTTT | CATSRPRTGEKLFF
15 | few | TRBJ2-3 | TRBV4-2 | TRBD2 | TGTGCCAGCAGCCAAACGGGGGGGAAATCAGATACGCAGTATTTT | CASSQTGGKSDTQYF
14 | few | TRBJ2-1 | TRBV12-3/TRBV12-4 | NA | TGTGCCAGCAGGGGCGGAAAGGCCTACAATGAGCAGTTCTTC | CASRGGKAYNEQFF
17 | few | TRBJ2-1 | TRBV5-1 | NA | TGCGCCAGCAGCTTGGTCTTAGGGGGGCCCCGTCCCAATGAGCAGTTCTTC | CASSLVLGGPRPNEQFF
15 | few | TRBJ2-7 | TRBV5-1 | NA | TGCGCCAGCAGCGACCGTCCAGGGGAGGATCGCGAGCAGTACTTC | CASSDRPGEDREQYF
13 | few | TRBJ2-7 | TRBV5-1 | TRBD1 | TGCGCCAGCAGCCAGACAGGGTCGGACGAGCAGTACTTC | CASSQTGSDEQYF
17 | few | TRBJ2-1 | TRBV7-2 | TRBD1 | TGTGCCAGCAGCTTAGGGAAGGGGGCAGAGTTCGGTAGAGAGCAGTTCTTC | CASSLGKGAEFGREQFF
13 | NA | TRBJ2-7 | TRBV7-9 | NA | TGTGCCAGCAGCCCCTCCATGAAGGACGAGCAGTACTTC | CASSPSMKDEQYF
14 | few | TRBJ2-5 | TRBV20-1 | NA | TGCAGTGCTAGAAGGTCAGGCCTCCAAGAGACCCAGTACTTC | CSARRSGLQETQYF
13 | NA | TRBJ2-5 | TRBV6-1 | TRBD2 | TGTGCCAGCAGGGTAGCGGGAACAGAGACCCAGTACTTC | CASRVAGTETQYF
13 | NA | TRBJ2-7 | TRBV11-2 | NA | TGTGCCAGCAGCTTAGATAGAATCTCTGAGCAGTACTTC | CASSLDRISEQYF
17 | once | TRBJ2-3 | TRBV20-1 | NA | TGCAGTGCTAGAGGGACAATCTCTCATTTTAACACAGATACGCAGTATTTT | CSARGTISHFNTDTQYF
15 | many | TRBJ2-7 | TRBV5-1 | TRBD1 | TGCGCCAGCAGCTTCGGGACAGGGGTCCCCTACGAGCAGTACTTC | CASSFGTGVPYEQYF
13 | few | TRBJ2-7 | TRBV14 | NA | TGTGCCAGCAGCCAGACGGATCTTGGGGAGCAGTACTTC | CASSQTDLGEQYF